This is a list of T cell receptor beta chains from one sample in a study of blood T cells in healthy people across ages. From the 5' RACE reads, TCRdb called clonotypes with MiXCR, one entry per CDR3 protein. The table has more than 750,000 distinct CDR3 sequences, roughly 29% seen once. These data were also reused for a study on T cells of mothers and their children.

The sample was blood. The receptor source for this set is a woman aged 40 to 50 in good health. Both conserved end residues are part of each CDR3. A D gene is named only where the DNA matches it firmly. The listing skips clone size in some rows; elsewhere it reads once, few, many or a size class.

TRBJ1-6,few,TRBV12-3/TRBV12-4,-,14,CASRNGGTGSPLHF,TGTGCCAGCAGAAACGGAGGTACAGGCTCACCCCTCCACTTT
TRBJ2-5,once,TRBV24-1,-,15,CATSGGHREEETQYF,TGTGCCACCAGTGGGGGACATCGCGAAGAAGAGACCCAGTACTTC
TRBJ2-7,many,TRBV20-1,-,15,CSARVLGGGFGEQYF,TGCAGTGCTAGAGTGTTGGGGGGAGGTTTTGGCGAGCAGTACTTC
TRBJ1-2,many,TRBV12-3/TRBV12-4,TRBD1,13,CASRYRGPYGYTF,TGTGCCAGCAGATACAGGGGACCTTATGGCTACACCTTC
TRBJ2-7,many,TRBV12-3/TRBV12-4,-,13,CASTPYGDWEQYF,TGTGCCAGCACCCCCTATGGGGACTGGGAGCAGTACTTC
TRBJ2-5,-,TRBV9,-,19,CASSQVSGGGQGDQETQYF,TGTGCCAGCAGCCAGGTCAGCGGGGGGGGACAGGGCGACCAAGAGACCCAGTACTTC
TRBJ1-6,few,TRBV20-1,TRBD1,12,CSAGTVNSPLHF,TGCAGTGCGGGGACAGTTAATTCACCCCTCCACTTT
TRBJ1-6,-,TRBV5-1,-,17,CASSLEPGSSYNSPLHF,TGCGCCAGCAGCTTGGAACCGGGATCCTCCTATAATTCACCCCTCCACTTT
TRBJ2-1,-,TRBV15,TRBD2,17,CATSREARLAGLKTQFF,TGTGCCACCAGCAGAGAAGCCCGACTAGCGGGGTTGAAGACCCAGTTCTTC
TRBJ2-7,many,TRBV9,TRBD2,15,CASSPRTSGVYEQYF,TGTGCCAGCAGCCCCCGGACTAGCGGGGTTTACGAGCAGTACTTC
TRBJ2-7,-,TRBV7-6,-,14,CASSPGPRAHEQYF,TGTGCCAGCAGCCCAGGGCCCCGAGCCCACGAGCAGTACTTC